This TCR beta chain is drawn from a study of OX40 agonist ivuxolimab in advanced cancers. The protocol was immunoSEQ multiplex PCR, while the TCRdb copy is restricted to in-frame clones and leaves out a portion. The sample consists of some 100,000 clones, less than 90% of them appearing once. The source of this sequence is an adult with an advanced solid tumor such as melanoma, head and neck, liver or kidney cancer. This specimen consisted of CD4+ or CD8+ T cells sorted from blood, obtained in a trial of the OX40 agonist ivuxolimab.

In DNA form, the CDR3 reads TGTGCCGCCTCATTGGGAAGCTCTGGGGCCAACGTCCTGACTTTC. Translating it yields CAASLGSSGANVLTF. The chain recombines TRBV10-3 with TRBJ2-6; the D is unclear. Germline CDR1 reads ENHRY; CDR2 reads SYGVKD. V shed 11 bases and J shed 0 bases, with 14 bases lying between them. CDR3 size: 15 residues.